These 14 T cell receptor beta chains share one sample of origin, sequenced in a study of immune evolution from preneoplasia to lung adenocarcinoma (dated by TCRdb to about 2021). Library preparation used the immunoSEQ multiplex PCR assay. In TCRdb, the immuneACCESS table is reduced to in-frame sequences with V and J assigned. These tables do not hold every clone; where another copy was compared, an unresolved V gene accounts for under half, and the others remain unexplained. In this sample the table shows several thousand clones, roughly 80% of which occur a single time. The top ten clones comprise about an eighth of the sample. The sequenced sample consisted of FFPE normal lung tissue adjacent to the tumor. These receptors came from a person aged 50-70 years with lung adenocarcinoma.

The V call is TRBV7-2, the J call TRBJ2-5; 8 bases fit TRBD1. Per germline, CDR1 SGHTA and CDR2 FQGNSA. The CDR3 length is 14 residues. The trim removed 2 bases at V and 6 bases at J, leaving 5 bases unmatched. The CDR3 nucleotides are TGTGCCAGCAGCTTATCCGGACAGGGACAGACCCAGTACTTC. Its protein product is CASSLSGQGQTQYF.

V and J are TRBV30 and TRBJ1-2; D is uncertain. CDR1 is GTSNPN and CDR2 is SVGIG in the germline V gene (reference sequence). CDR3 length equals 17 residues. Trimming took off 1 base at V and 3 bases at J, with 21 bases between the two ends. The CDR3 region has the DNA TGTGCCTGGAGTGACCCCCTCGCATCAAGGGAGGACTATGGCTACACCTTC. Protein: CAWSDPLASREDYGYTF.

The rearrangement joins TRBV29-1 to TRBJ2-1; no clear D. Germline V gene sequence: CDR1 SQVTM, CDR2 ANQGSEA. Trimming left V 3 bases short and J 7 bases short, with 13 bases between. The CDR3 is 13 amino acids. The chain's CDR3 is CSVESTVGNEQFF. CDR3 nucleotides: TGCAGCGTTGAGAGCACCGTGGGGAATGAGCAGTTCTTC.

The rearrangement uses TRBV28 and TRBJ2-1, with a tentative D call TRBD2 (6 bases). CDR1 MDHEN and CDR2 SYDVKM come from the germline V gene. The V and J ends lost 2 bases and 4 bases respectively, with 15 bases between them. The CDR3 totals 16 residues. The CDR3 here is CASSLGPGAAYNEQFF. CDR3 nucleotide sequence: TGTGCCAGCAGTTTAGGACCGGGAGCCGCTTACAATGAGCAGTTCTTC.

The chain links TRBV4-1 to TRBJ2-6; 8 bases are a match to TRBD1. Germline lookup yields CDR1 MGHRA and CDR2 YSYEKL. CDR3 size: 17 residues. The trim removed 0 bases at V and 2 bases at J, leaving 3 bases unmatched. This chain's CDR3 is CASSQEPTGAGANVLTF. The CDR3 coding sequence is TGCGCCAGCAGCCAAGAACCGACAGGGGCTGGGGCCAACGTCCTGACTTTC.

The chain is built from TRBV5-1 and TRBJ2-1; D possibly uses TRBD1 or TRBD2 (5 bases each). The V gene lost 6 bases and the J gene lost 8 bases, with 18 bases spanning the gap. Germline lookup yields CDR1 SGHRS and CDR2 YFSETQ. The CDR3 covers 14 residues. The CDR3 DNA sequence: TGCGCCAGCACCCCGGGACCATCTTCGGATGAGCAGTTCTTC. Its translation is CASTPGPSSDEQFF.

The V gene is TRBV5-1, the J gene TRBJ2-7; no definite D call. CDR3 length: 13 residues. V was pared by 0 bases and J by 0 bases, with 4 bases between. CDR1 and CDR2 from the germline V gene are SGHRS and YFSETQ. The CDR3 DNA is TGCGCCAGCAGCTTGGGGATCTCCTACGAGCAGTACTTC. Its translation: CASSLGISYEQYF.

The chain joins TRBV7-9 to TRBJ2-3; 9 nucleotides align to TRBD1. Per the germline V gene, CDR1 is SEHNR and CDR2 is FQNEAQ (reference sequence). The J segment lost 2 bases and the V segment lost 5 bases, leaving 5 bases of the junction unmatched. This CDR3 has 15 residues. CDR3 sequence (DNA): TGTGCCAGCAGCAAGCGGACAGGGGACACAGATACGCAGTATTTT. Protein sequence: CASSKRTGDTDTQYF. The entire variable domain, with the rest obtained from reference TRBV7-9 and TRBJ2-3, is as follows: DTGVSQNPRHKITKRGQNVTFRCDPISEHNRLYWYRQTLGQGPEFLTYFQNEAQLEKSRLLSDRFSAERPKGSFSTLEIQRTEQGDSAMYLCASSKRTGDTDTQYFGPGTRLTVL.

The rearrangement joins TRBV11-2 to TRBJ2-2, with 8 bases identical to TRBD1. Per the germline V gene, CDR1 is SGHAT and CDR2 is FQNNGV. The length of the CDR3 is 14 residues. V lost 5 bases, J lost 4 bases, and 3 bases stayed unmatched. The CDR3 loop is CASSGTGGTGELFF. The CDR3 DNA reads TGTGCCAGCAGCGGGACAGGAGGCACCGGGGAGCTGTTTTTT.

The gene calls are TRBV27 and TRBJ2-1; either TRBD1 or TRBD2 may fit D (5 bases each). Germline loops: CDR1 MNHEY, CDR2 SMNVEV (reference sequence). Trimming pared 5 bases from V and 2 bases from J, leaving 7 bases between. The CDR3 covers 13 residues. The CDR3 loop reads CASSLGAYNEQFF. The CDR3 DNA is TGTGCCAGCAGTCTGGGGGCCTACAATGAGCAGTTCTTC.

The rearrangement links TRBV30 to TRBJ2-7, with TRBD2 matching 7 bases. The CDR3 has 14 amino acids. Looked up from germline, CDR1 is GTSNPN and CDR2 is SVGIG (reference sequence). The trim removed 2 bases at V and 1 base at J, leaving 5 bases unmatched. In DNA, the CDR3 is TGTGCCTGGAGTCAAGGGAGGGTATCCTACGAGCAGTACTTC. Translation gives CAWSQGRVSYEQYF. Using reference TRBV30 and TRBJ2-7 for the parts outside the CDR3, the full variable domain is SQTIHQWPATLVQPVGSPLSLECTVEGTSNPNLYWYRQAAGRGLQLLFYSVGIGQISSEVPQNLSASRPQDRQFILSSKKLLLSDSGFYLCAWSQGRVSYEQYFGPGTRLTVT.

This rearrangement joins TRBV7-9 to TRBJ2-3; D remains unclear. The CDR3 loop spans 17 amino acids. V was cut by 1 base and J by 0 bases, with 14 bases left in between. Per the germline V gene, CDR1 is SEHNR and CDR2 is FQNEAQ (reference sequence). Here the CDR3 reads CASSLDPASTSTDTQYF. The CDR3 DNA follows: TGTGCCAGCAGCTTAGACCCAGCCTCCACGAGCACAGATACGCAGTATTTT.

This chain connects TRBV5-1 to TRBJ2-7, with TRBD2 identical over 13 bases. The CDR3 loop spans 15 amino acids. Germline trimming cut 4 bases from V and 7 bases from J; bases unmatched to any gene: 8. Germline values: CDR1 SGHRS, CDR2 YFSETQ. In nucleotides, the CDR3 is TGCGCCAGCAGCCCAGGGACTAGCGGGATGCGAGAGCAGTACTTC. It is translated as CASSPGTSGMREQYF.

This clone was seen once. The chain links TRBV6-6 to TRBJ1-6; D gene uncertain. V dropped 0 bases and J dropped 15 bases, with 12 bases sitting between them. CDR1 MNHNY and CDR2 SVGAGI come from the germline V gene (reference sequence). This CDR3 has 13 amino acids. The CDR3 protein is CASSYSDRAHLHF. Written as DNA, the CDR3 is TGTGCCAGCAGTTACTCTGACCGAGCGCACCTCCACTTT.